This T cell receptor beta chain was profiled in a study of T-cell reconstitution after alpha-beta-depleted transplantation in children. Germline loops: CDR1 LGHNA, CDR2 YNFKEQ. After removal of 0 bases from V and 0 bases from J, the junction contained 7 bases not matched to a gene. The CDR3 length is 17 residues. Unique molecular identifiers were used in preparing the TCRbeta library. TCRdb re-called the PCR reads through MiXCR, storing one row per CDR3 protein. The table has 300,000 to 350,000 distinct CDR3 sequences, over 20% seen once; the top ten hold about a tenth. About this clonotype itself: Its specificity is not known.

Study conclusions and caveats: Where alpha-beta T cells came from about two months after transplant was reportedly several hundred expanded graft clones. Recipient T cells and thymic progenitors that survived gave rise to the high TCRbeta diversity observed at day 60 in some patients.

The sequence came from a male patient younger than 18 who had a stem cell transplant for acute lymphoblastic leukemia, so the T cells may come from the graft donor. The chain links TRBV4-2 to TRBJ2-7; 8 bases line up with TRBD2. The sample was PBMCs, mostly from graft donor cells, taken 180 days after TCRalphabeta/CD19-depleted stem cell transplant. In DNA form, the CDR3 reads TGTGCCAGCAGCCAAGATTGGAAACTAGCGGTCTCCTACGAGCAGTACTTC. It codes for CASSQDWKLAVSYEQYF.